This T cell receptor beta chain comes out of a study of blood T cell repertoires in COVID-19. Germline lookup yields CDR1 SGHTS and CDR2 YDEGEE. V was trimmed by 7 bases and J by 0 bases, leaving 16 bases between them. This CDR3 has 16 amino acids. Profiled with immunoSEQ multiplex PCR; TCRdb holds only in-frame clones, not every one. The table lists 200,000 to 250,000 clones, about 84% of them singletons. The chain carries TRBV5-8 and TRBJ2-2, with D possibly being TRBD2 (6 bases). The sample consisted of peripheral blood. The receptor was isolated from a woman older than 75 with COVID-19, enrolled during active disease. CDR3: CASGRSGTSNTGELFF. CDR3 nucleotide sequence: TGTGCCAGCGGACGGTCCGGGACTTCGAACACCGGGGAGCTGTTTTTT.